Sequencing of this T cell receptor beta chain was carried out in a study of blood T cell repertoires in COVID-19. Study-wide background: Spain, Italy and the United States supplied samples that represented acute and convalescent COVID-19.

Original processing notes: Counts of nucleated cells, estimated from reference gene primer amplification, were obtained. Data came from immunoSEQ multiplex PCR; TCRdb stores just in-frame clones and leaves some out. That table is the source of V, J and clone size, and D and trimming were worked out from the DNA. Among 200,000 to 300,000 clones, about 87% were seen once, and the ten largest hold just over 0.85%. Participants had their cohort set by participant-reported clinical history. Participants classified as exposed had met a COVID-19 case within 2 weeks before study entry. V was pared by 0 bases and J by 2 bases, with 6 bases of the junction left unmatched. The germline V gene encodes CDR1 SGHKS and CDR2 YYEKEE (reference sequence). The CDR3 extends over 18 amino acids.

The source of this sequence is a man aged 50-60 years who had been exposed to COVID-19. Sequencing was carried out using PBMCs or T cells enriched from blood (not recorded which). The rearrangement joins TRBV5-5 to TRBJ2-1; 12 nucleotides align to TRBD1. The CDR3 nucleotides read TGTGCCAGCAGCTTGGCACCCGGGACAGGGGGCACCTACAATGAGCAGTTCTTC. This encodes CASSLAPGTGGTYNEQFF.